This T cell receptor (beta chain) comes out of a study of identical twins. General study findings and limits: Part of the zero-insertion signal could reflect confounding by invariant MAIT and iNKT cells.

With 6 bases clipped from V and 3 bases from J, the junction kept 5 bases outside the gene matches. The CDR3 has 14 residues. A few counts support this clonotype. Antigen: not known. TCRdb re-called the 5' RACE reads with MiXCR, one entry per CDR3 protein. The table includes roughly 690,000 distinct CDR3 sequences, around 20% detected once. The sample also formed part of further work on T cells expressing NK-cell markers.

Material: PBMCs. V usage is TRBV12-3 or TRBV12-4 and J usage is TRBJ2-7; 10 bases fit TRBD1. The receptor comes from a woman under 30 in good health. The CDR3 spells CASRTGGANYEQYF. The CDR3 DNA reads TGTGCCAGCAGGACAGGGGGCGCGAACTACGAGCAGTACTTC.